This record looks at one T cell receptor beta chain sequence and its context. Its target is unknown. The data belong to a study of T cell repertoires in ileal Crohn's disease. Broader study findings: Sorted CD8 T cells held more high-frequency clones than CD4. All patients with clonality above 26.8% had endoscopic recurrence.

This CDR3 comprises 14 residues. From germline, CDR1 is SGHDT and CDR2 YYEEEE. V gave up 5 bases and J gave up 3 bases, with 15 bases separating them. Libraries were prepared by immunoSEQ multiplex PCR; TCRdb keeps only in-frame clonotypes and omits some of them. The profile covers approximately 13,000 clones, with approximately 70% appearing a single time and 5.5% to 6% taken by the ten largest. V is TRBV5-6 and J is TRBJ2-7, with D unclear. The sequencing sample was made of ileal tissue. The sequence was collected from an adult with Crohn's disease. The CDR3 DNA reads as TGTGCCAGCAGTCGTACCGGGCGCCACTACGAGCAGTACTTC. It codes for CASSRTGRHYEQYF.